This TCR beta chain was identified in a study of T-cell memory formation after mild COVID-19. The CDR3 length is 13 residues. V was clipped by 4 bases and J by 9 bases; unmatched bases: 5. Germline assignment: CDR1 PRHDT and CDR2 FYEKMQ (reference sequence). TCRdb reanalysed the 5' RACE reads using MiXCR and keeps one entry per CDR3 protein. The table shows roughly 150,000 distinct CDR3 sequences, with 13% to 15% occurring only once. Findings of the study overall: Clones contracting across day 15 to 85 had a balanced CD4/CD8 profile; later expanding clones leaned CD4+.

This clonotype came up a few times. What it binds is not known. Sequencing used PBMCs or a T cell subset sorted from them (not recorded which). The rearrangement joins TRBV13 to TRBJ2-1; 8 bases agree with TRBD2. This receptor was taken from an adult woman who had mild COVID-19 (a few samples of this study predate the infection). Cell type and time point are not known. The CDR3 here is CASSSAGAGEQFF. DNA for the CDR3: TGTGCCAGCAGCTCAGCGGGGGCGGGTGAGCAGTTCTTC.